The rows below give T cell receptor beta chains drawn from one sample of a study of T cells after somatic rescue of genetic block. This table comes from immunoSEQ multiplex PCR, and its TCRdb copy is limited to in-frame clones, with some not included. The repertoire holds approximately 78,000 clones, with approximately 91% as singletons. Sequenced input: peripheral blood mononuclear cells (PBMCs). The receptor set was obtained from a man aged 30-40 years. Each CDR3 is given with its conserved first and last residue. A D gene is named only where the DNA matches it firmly. Some rows mark clone size as missing; the rest say once, few, many or name a class of expanded clone.

TRBJ1-2,TRBV6-5,NA,TRBD1,TGTGCCAGCAGTCCCGACAGGGGAGCTAACTATGGCTACACCTTC,CASSPDRGANYGYTF
TRBJ1-6,TRBV5-6,NA,NA,TGTGCCAGCAGCTACGGACGGGAGGGTTCACCCCTCCACTTT,CASSYGREGSPLHF
TRBJ2-4,TRBV18,NA,NA,TGTGCCAGCTCGCCCAGAAGGGCCGGGGACATTCAGTACTTC,CASSPRRAGDIQYF
TRBJ2-3,TRBV15,NA,NA,TGTGCCACCAGCAGAACACGACAGACGCGCACAGATACGCAGTATTTT,CATSRTRQTRTDTQYF
TRBJ2-3,TRBV2,NA,TRBD2,TGTGCCAGCAGTTTTAGCGGGAGACGAGCAGATACGCAGTATTTT,CASSFSGRRADTQYF
TRBJ2-6,TRBV7-3,NA,NA,TGTGCCAGCAGCTTTAACGGGGTTGGTGGGGCCAACGTCCTGACTTTC,CASSFNGVGGANVLTF
TRBJ2-7,TRBV28,NA,TRBD1,TGTGCCAGCTCCAAACCGGGACAGCCCTACGAGCAGTACTTC,CASSKPGQPYEQYF
TRBJ1-6,TRBV6-5,NA,NA,TGTGCCAGCAGTTTGACAGACAGCTCCTATAATTCACCCCTCCACTTT,CASSLTDSSYNSPLHF
TRBJ2-2,TRBV6-5,NA,TRBD2,TGTGCCAGCAGCGTAGCGGGAGCCGGGGAGCTGTTTTTT,CASSVAGAGELFF
TRBJ2-2,TRBV28,NA,NA,TGTGCCAGCAGCCGCCCGTTAGGAGCTGGAGGGCAGGGGAACACCGGGGAGCTGTTTTTT,CASSRPLGAGGQGNTGELFF
TRBJ1-2,TRBV7-9,NA,NA,TGTGCCAGCAGCCCATTCAAGGGGACGATATATGGCTACACCTTC,CASSPFKGTIYGYTF
TRBJ1-1,TRBV6-1,once,TRBD1,TGTGCCAGCAGTGGGACAGGGGCCTACACTGAAGCTTTCTTT,CASSGTGAYTEAFF
TRBJ1-3,TRBV6-5,NA,NA,TGTGCCAGCAGTTACTCGTCTGGAAACACCATATATTTT,CASSYSSGNTIYF
TRBJ2-7,TRBV11-2,NA,NA,TGTGCCAGCAGCTTACCTGGGACCAGCTCCTACGAGCAGTACTTC,CASSLPGTSSYEQYF
TRBJ1-3,TRBV18,NA,NA,TGTGCCAGCTCACCGTCGGCTGACTCTGGAAACACCATATATTTT,CASSPSADSGNTIYF
TRBJ2-1,TRBV7-9,NA,TRBD2,TGTGCCAGCAGGCCTTTGCTATCCGGGGGGGACAATGAGCAGTTCTTC,CASRPLLSGGDNEQFF
TRBJ2-5,TRBV5-6,NA,NA,TGTGCCAGCAGCAGCCTCTGGCGTGGCTACGACCAAGAGACCCAGTACTTC,CASSSLWRGYDQETQYF
TRBJ1-2,TRBV5-5,NA,NA,TGTGCCAGCAGCTTGAGGGTAGGCTATGGCTACACCTTC,CASSLRVGYGYTF
TRBJ2-1,TRBV2,NA,TRBD1,TGTGCCAGCAGTCCCCGGGACAGGGAAAACAATGAGCAGTTCTTC,CASSPRDRENNEQFF
TRBJ2-7,TRBV13,NA,NA,TGTGCCAGCAGCTTATATCCAGGGAGCTCCTACGAGCAGTACTTC,CASSLYPGSSYEQYF
TRBJ2-7,TRBV6-1,NA,NA,TGTGCCAGCAGTATAACGACAGTCGAGCAGTACTTC,CASSITTVEQYF
TRBJ1-6,TRBV2,NA,NA,TGTGCCAGCAGCGAAACAGGGTGGGCTCACTTT,CASSETGWAHF